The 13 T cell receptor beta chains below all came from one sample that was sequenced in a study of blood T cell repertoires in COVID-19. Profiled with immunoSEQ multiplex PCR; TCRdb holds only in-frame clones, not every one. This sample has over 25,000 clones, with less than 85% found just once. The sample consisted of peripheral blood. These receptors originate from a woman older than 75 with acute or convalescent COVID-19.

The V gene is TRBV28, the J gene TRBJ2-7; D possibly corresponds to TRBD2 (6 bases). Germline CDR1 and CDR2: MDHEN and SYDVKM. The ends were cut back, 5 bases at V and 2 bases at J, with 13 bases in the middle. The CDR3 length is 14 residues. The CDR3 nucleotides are TGTGCCAGCAGTCCGGTAGCGGCAGCCTACGAGCAGTACTTC. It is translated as CASSPVAAAYEQYF.

This chain's CDR3 is CASSRLAGGRTDTQYF. The DNA of the CDR3 is TGCGCCAGCAGCCGATTAGCGGGGGGGCGTACAGATACGCAGTATTTT. This chain links TRBV4-1 with TRBJ2-3; 11 bases are shared with TRBD2. V dropped 4 bases and J dropped 3; count of bases not matched to a gene: 6. This CDR3 has 16 amino acids. Per the germline V gene, CDR1 is MGHRA and CDR2 is YSYEKL.

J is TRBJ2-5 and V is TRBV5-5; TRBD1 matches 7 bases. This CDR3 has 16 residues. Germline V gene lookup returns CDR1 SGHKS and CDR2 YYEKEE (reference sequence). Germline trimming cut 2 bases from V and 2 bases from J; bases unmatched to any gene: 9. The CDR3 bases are TGTGCCAGCAGCTTCCGGACAGGTGGAGATCAAGAGACCCAGTACTTC. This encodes CASSFRTGGDQETQYF.

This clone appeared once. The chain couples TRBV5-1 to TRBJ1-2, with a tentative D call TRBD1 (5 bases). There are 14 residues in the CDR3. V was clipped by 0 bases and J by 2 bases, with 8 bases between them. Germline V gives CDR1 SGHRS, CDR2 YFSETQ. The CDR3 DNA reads TGCGCCAGCAGCTTGGAGGGGCAGAACTATGGCTACACCTTC. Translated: CASSLEGQNYGYTF.

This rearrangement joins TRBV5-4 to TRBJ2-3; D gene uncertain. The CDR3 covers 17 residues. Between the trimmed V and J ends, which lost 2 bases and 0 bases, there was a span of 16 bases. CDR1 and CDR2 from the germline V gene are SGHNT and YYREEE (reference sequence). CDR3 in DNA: TGTGCCAGCAGCTTCTCCTCTAAGGCGACTAGCACAGATACGCAGTATTTT. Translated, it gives CASSFSSKATSTDTQYF.

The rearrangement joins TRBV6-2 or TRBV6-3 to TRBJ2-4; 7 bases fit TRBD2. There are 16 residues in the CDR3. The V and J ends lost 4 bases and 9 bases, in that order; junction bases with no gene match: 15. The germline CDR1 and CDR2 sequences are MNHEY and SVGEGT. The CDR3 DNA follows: TGTGCCAGCAGTTTTGTGATTGGGCGGGAGTTAGGCATTCAGTACTTC. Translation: CASSFVIGRELGIQYF.

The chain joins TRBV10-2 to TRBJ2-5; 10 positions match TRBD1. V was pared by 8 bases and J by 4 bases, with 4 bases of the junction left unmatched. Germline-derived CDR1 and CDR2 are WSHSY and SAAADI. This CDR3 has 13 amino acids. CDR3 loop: CASRDRGRETQYF. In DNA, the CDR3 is TGCGCCAGCCGGGACAGGGGAAGAGAGACCCAGTACTTC.

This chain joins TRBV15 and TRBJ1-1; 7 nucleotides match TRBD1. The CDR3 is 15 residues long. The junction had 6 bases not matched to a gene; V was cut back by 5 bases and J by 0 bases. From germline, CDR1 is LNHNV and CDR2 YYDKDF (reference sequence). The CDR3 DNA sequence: TGTGCCACCAGCGGACAGGTGAGAGTGAACACTGAAGCTTTCTTT. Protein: CATSGQVRVNTEAFF. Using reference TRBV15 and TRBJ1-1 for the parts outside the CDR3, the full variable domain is DAMVIQNPRYQVTQFGKPVTLSCSQTLNHNVMYWYQQKSSQAPKLLFHYYDKDFNNEADTPDNFQSRRPNTSFCFLDIRSPGLGDTAMYLCATSGQVRVNTEAFFGQGTRLTVV.

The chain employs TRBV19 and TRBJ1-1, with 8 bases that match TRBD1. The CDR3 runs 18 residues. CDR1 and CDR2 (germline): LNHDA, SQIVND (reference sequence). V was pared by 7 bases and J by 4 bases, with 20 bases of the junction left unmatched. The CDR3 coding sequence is TGTGCCAGTATGGGGGGCCGAAACGGACAGGGATCGAGCACTGAAGCTTTCTTT. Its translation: CASMGGRNGQGSSTEAFF.

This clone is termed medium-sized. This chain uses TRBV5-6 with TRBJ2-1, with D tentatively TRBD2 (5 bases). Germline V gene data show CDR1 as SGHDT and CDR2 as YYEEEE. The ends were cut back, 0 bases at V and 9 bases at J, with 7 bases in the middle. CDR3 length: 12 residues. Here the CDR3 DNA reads TGTGCCAGCAGCTTGGCAGGAGGTGAGCAGTTCTTC. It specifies CASSLAGGEQFF.

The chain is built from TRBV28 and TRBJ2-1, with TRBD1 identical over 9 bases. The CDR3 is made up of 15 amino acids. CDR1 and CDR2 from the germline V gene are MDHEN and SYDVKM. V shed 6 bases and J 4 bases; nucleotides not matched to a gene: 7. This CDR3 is CASRGDREQYNEQFF. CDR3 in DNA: TGTGCCAGCAGGGGGGACAGGGAACAATACAATGAGCAGTTCTTC.

The CDR3 protein is CASRKQGAQTDYGYTF. The CDR3 DNA reads TGTGCCAGTAGGAAACAGGGGGCCCAAACCGACTATGGCTACACCTTC. V gene TRBV19 combines with J gene TRBJ1-2, with 9 bases fitting TRBD1. This CDR3 spans 16 amino acids. Looked up from germline, CDR1 is LNHDA and CDR2 is SQIVND (reference sequence). J was trimmed by 3 bases and V by 6 bases; bases with no gene match: 11.

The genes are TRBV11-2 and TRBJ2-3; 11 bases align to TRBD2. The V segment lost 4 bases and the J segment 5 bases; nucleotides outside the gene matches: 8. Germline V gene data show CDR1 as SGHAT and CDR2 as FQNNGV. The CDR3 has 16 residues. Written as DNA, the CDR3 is TGTGCCAGCAGCTCCACTAGCGGGAGAATCAGAGATACGCAGTATTTT. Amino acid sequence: CASSSTSGRIRDTQYF.